Sequencing of this TCR beta chain was carried out in a study of regulatory T cells in long-lasting Graves disease (TCRdb year 2021). About the study as a whole: Patients with newly diagnosed Graves' disease had been on antithyroid drugs for under 3 months. Persistent Graves' disease patients were compared with newly diagnosed Graves' disease patients by peripheral blood TCR sequencing and RNA sequencing. The study was registered as a clinical trial and conducted in China. TCR sequencing covered approximately 13 persistent and approximately 20 newly diagnosed Graves' disease patients, some 33 samples in total. Points the paper makes about the study in general: Only peripheral blood was studied, because thyroid tissue, the primary lesion, was inaccessible. More public clonotypes were shared among persistent patients (roughly 2,700) than among newly diagnosed patients (more than 900). Compared with newly diagnosed patients, persistent Graves' disease patients had lower TCR Shannon entropy and fewer highly expanded clones, which suggests clonal expansion. Sequencing and analysis were restricted to the TCR beta chain. The small sample size was acknowledged by the authors as a limitation that may reduce accuracy. Persistent disease showed preferential use of TRBV28, TRBJ1-2 and TRBJ2-5, whereas newly diagnosed disease favored TRBV20-1 and TRBJ2-1.

Reading the germline V gene (reference sequence) gives CDR1 LNHNV and CDR2 YYDKDF. At the junction V is shortened by 10 bases and J by 5 bases, with 20 bases in between. The CDR3 has 15 amino acids, counting the end cysteine and phenylalanine. Only CDR3 DNA is held: 45 bases, read in frame from base 1. The sample's time point label, in plain terms: newly diagnosed GD, antithyroid drugs for less than 3 months. For both TCR sequencing and RNA sequencing, RNA was extracted from PBMCs in TRIzol. Graves' disease was diagnosed according to American Thyroid Association guidelines. Patients were recruited from an endocrinology department in Xi'an, China. Each patient gave approximately 8.8 milliliters of peripheral blood, collected in an EDTA anticoagulant tube. Ficoll Paque Plus density gradient separation was used to isolate PBMCs, and no additional T cell sorting was done. An Agilent 2100 Bioanalyzer and agarose gel were used to assess RNA quality, and a NanoDrop 2000 was used to measure RNA concentration.

This clonotype came up a few times. Its antigen remains unidentified. Per-base qualities were not stored, and no clone one base away is much larger. Receptor amplification or capture employed multiplex PCR. The data were produced on an Illumina HiSeq 4000. TCR beta libraries were built with iRepertoire HTBI primers and Arm-PCR amplification of CDR3 regions. Gel purification was performed on PCR products prior to sequencing. The authors' analysis ran thus. Across samples, 60 to 70 TRBV and 13 to 15 TRBJ segments were identified and used for gene usage analysis of CDR3 amino acid clonotypes. Filtered high-quality paired reads were merged into contigs using COPE and FqMerger. Contigs were aligned with BLAST to IMGT TRBV, TRBD and TRBJ reference genes, and CDR3 was defined per IMGT. Highly expanded clones were defined as clonotypes with a frequency above 0.1%. Shannon entropy served as the measure of repertoire diversity, while the Gini coefficient captured V-J evenness. Clonotypes shared by more than one individual were considered public. The public reads were quality trimmed at Q25 with fastp and then assembled into clones with MiXCR by TCRdb, keeping productive beta chains. For every CDR3 protein sequence, its rows merge into one entry that carries the most common genes and DNA. For this entry, the V and J calls and clone size follow TCRdb and not the study's own pipeline. Recorded for this sample are approximately 300,000 distinct CDR3 sequences; under 20% of them occurred a single time. The ten most abundant clones make up less than 45% of the sample.

The TCR originated in a female donor with Graves disease. This receptor chain uses TRBV15 and TRBJ1-4; no D gene is confidently identified. The source was peripheral blood mononuclear cells (PBMCs), collected at new diagnosis, from a patient treated with antithyroid drugs. Here the CDR3 is given as CAITRNRASNEKLFF. The nucleotide sequence reads as follows: TGTGCCATCACGAGGAACCGGGCCTCCAATGAAAAACTGTTTTTT.